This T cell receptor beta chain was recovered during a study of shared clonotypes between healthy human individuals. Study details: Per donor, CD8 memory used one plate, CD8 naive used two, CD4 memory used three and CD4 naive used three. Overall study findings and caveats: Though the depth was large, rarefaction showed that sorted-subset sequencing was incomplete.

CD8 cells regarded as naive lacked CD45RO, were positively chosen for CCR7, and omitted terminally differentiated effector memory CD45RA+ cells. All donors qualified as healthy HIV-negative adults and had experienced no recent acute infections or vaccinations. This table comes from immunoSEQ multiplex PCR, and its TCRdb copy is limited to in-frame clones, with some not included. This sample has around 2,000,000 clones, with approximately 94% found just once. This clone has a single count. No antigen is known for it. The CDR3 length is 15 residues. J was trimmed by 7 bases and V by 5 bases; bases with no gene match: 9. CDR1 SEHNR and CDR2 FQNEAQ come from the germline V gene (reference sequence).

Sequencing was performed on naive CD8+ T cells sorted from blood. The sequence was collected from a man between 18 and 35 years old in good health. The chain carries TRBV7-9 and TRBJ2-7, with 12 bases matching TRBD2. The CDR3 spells CASSLSSGGAEEQYF. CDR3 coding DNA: TGTGCCAGCAGCCTCTCTAGCGGGGGGGCAGAAGAGCAGTACTTC. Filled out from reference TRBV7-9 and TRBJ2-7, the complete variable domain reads DTGVSQNPRHKITKRGQNVTFRCDPISEHNRLYWYRQTLGQGPEFLTYFQNEAQLEKSRLLSDRFSAERPKGSFSTLEIQRTEQGDSAMYLCASSLSSGGAEEQYFGPGTRLTVT.